Here is one TCR beta chain with its context. Other DNA sequences in this specimen translate into the identical CDR3. Cells were sorted from thawed PBMC rested overnight and stained with GMM-loaded CD1B tetramer, viability dye and anti-CD3. The lipid loaded on the CD1B tetramers was C32 glucose monomycolate from Rhodococcus equi. Approximately 91,000 tetramer-negative cells were sorted from each donor. CDR1 is SGHNT, CDR2 YYREEE, per germline (reference sequence). Trimming removed 0 bases at V and 7 bases at J, with 11 bases between. CDR3 size: 15 residues. This sample is part of a study of T cells in tuberculosis. Regarding the study as a whole: T cells binding CD1B-GMM tetramer weakly possibly escaped the sort.

TCR-alpha and TCR-beta chains were sequenced unpaired. Using immunoSEQ multiplex PCR, the repertoire was profiled, and TCRdb retains in-frame clones only, with some absent. This sample has about 88,000 clones, with approximately 91% found just once. The sequencing input was CD1b-GMM tetramer-negative cells sorted from PBMCs. The clonotype originates from an adult woman with latent tuberculosis. The chain is built from TRBV5-4 and TRBJ1-6, with D possibly being TRBD1 (6 bases). The CDR3 coding sequence is TGTGCCAGCAGCTTGGCAGGGGCGCCGAATTCACCCCTCCACTTT. The encoded protein is CASSLAGAPNSPLHF.